This T cell receptor (beta chain) is drawn from a study of cytomegalovirus exposure and HLA in healthy donors. Here immunoSEQ multiplex PCR was the method, and the copy in TCRdb shows in-frame clones only, minus some. The table shows 100,000 to 150,000 clones, with about nine tenths occurring only once. The study, taken as a whole, reports: 150 or so TCR beta chains were listed as cytomegalovirus-associated.

J was trimmed by 1 base and V by 4 bases; bases with no gene match: 5. The germline gives CDR1 SGHKS, CDR2 YYEKEE (reference sequence). There are 14 residues in the CDR3. This clone was detected a few times. Antigen: not known. The chain uses TRBV5-5 and TRBJ2-7; 7 bases match TRBD2. This TCR was recovered from a young woman in good health and CMV-seronegative. Sequencing was performed on PBMCs. CDR3 residues: CASSLAELSYEQYF. CDR3 coding DNA: TGTGCCAGCAGCCTAGCGGAGCTATCCTACGAGCAGTACTTC.